This is a list of T cell receptor beta chains from one sample in a study of control samples from healthy donors and cancer patients. TCRdb keeps only in-frame clones here, not all; method: immunoSEQ multiplex PCR. The sample lists about 170,000 clones; roughly 89% were seen once. Sequenced sample: blood. These receptors came from a woman in her twenties or thirties in good health. Both conserved end residues are trimmed from each CDR3. Each record gives: CDR3 length, D gene, V gene, CDR3 protein. The D gene is left open where the match is weak.

11 | - | TRBV6-1 | ASSEGRDTEAF
11 | - | TRBV11-3 | ASRPGPNTEAF
15 | TRBD2 | TRBV5-1 | ASSLGLAGDSYNEQF
11 | - | TRBV27 | ASRRQVNSPLH
12 | TRBD2 | TRBV6-5 | ASSSLAGGETQY
12 | - | TRBV7-9 | ASSLARHNQPQH
10 | - | TRBV19 | ASKSSGNTIY
13 | - | TRBV18 | ASSPATGENQPQH
9 | - | TRBV5-1 | ASFGSDRYT
13 | - | TRBV9 | ASSSGPNPNQPQH
13 | TRBD1 | TRBV6-5 | ASTLSGTGAGELF
13 | TRBD1 | TRBV2 | ASRARGLTNEKLF
10 | - | TRBV10-3 | AISGPNQPQH